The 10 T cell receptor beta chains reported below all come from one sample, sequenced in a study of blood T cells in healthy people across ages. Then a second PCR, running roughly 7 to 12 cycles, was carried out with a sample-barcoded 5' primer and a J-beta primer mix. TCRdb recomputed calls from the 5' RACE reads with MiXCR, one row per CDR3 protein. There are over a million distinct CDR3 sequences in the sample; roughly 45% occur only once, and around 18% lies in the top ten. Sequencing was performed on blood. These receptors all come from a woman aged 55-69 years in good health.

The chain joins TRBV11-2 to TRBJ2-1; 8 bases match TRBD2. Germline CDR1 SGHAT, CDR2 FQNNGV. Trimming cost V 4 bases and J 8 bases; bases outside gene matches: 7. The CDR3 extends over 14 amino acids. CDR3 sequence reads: CASSSISGNHEQFF. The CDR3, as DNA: TGTGCCAGCAGCTCTATTAGCGGGAACCATGAGCAGTTCTTC.

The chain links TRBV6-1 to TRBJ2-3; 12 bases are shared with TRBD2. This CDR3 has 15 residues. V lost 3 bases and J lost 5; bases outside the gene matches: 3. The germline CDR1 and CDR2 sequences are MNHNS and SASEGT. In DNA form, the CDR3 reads TGTGCCAGCAGTGATCCGGGACTAGCGGGAGATACGCAGTATTTT. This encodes CASSDPGLAGDTQYF.

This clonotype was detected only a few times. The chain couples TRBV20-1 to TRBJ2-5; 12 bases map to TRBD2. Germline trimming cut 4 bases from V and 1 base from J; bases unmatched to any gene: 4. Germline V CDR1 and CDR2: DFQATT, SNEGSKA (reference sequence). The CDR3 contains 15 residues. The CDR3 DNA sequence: TGCAGTGCTATAGGGACTAGCGGGTTCCAAGAGACCCAGTACTTC. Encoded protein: CSAIGTSGFQETQYF.

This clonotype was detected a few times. The CDR3 loop is CASSSAGIAYEQYF. The CDR3 DNA is TGCGCCAGCAGCAGCGCGGGGATTGCCTACGAGCAGTACTTC. The chain employs TRBV5-1 and TRBJ2-7; a possible D gene is TRBD2 (6 bases). The CDR3 loop spans 14 amino acids. Germline lookup yields CDR1 SGHRS and CDR2 YFSETQ. V was pared by 4 bases and J by 2 bases, with 13 bases between. Based on the CDR3 plus reference TRBV5-1 and TRBJ2-7, the full variable domain is KAGVTQTPRYLIKTRGQQVTLSCSPISGHRSVSWYQQTPGQGLQFLFEYFSETQRNKGNFPGRFSGRQFSNSRSEMNVSTLELGDSALYLCASSSAGIAYEQYFGPGTRLTVT.

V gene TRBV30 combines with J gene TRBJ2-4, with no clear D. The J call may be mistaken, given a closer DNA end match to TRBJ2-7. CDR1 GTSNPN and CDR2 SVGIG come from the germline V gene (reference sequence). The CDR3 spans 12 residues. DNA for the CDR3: TGTGCCTGGAGTCCTCTAGGTCGCGAGCAGTACTTC. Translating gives CAWSPLGREQYF.

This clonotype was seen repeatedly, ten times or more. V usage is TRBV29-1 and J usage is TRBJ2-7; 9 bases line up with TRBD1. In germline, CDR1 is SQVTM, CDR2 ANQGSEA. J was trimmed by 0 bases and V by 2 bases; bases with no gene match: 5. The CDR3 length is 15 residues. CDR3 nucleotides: TGCAGCGTTGAAAAAGGGACAGGGTTCTCCTACGAGCAGTACTTC. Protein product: CSVEKGTGFSYEQYF.

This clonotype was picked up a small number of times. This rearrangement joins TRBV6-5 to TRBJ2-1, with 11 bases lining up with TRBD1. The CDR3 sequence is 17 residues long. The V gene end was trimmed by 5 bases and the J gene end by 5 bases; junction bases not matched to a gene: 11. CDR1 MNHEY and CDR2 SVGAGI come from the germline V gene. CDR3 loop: CASSTEGWDRGDNEQFF. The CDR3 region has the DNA TGTGCCAGCAGTACCGAGGGGTGGGACAGGGGGGACAATGAGCAGTTCTTC.

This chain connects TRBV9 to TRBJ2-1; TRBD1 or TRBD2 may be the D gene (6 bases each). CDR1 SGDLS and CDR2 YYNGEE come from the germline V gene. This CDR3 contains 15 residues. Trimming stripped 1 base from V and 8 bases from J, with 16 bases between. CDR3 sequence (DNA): TGTGCCAGCAGCGTAACGGGGGCCCTTGGTGATGAGCAGTTCTTC. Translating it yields CASSVTGALGDEQFF.

The CDR3 protein is CASRTWGGSYEQYF. The CDR3 DNA sequence: TGTGCCAGTCGTACATGGGGAGGCTCCTACGAGCAGTACTTC. V gene TRBV19 combines with J gene TRBJ2-7; tentatively, D is TRBD2 (6 bases). Looked up from germline, CDR1 is LNHDA and CDR2 is SQIVND (reference sequence). The length of the CDR3 is 14 residues. V lost 8 bases to trimming and J lost 0 bases, with 14 bases between them. The full variable domain, completed using reference TRBV19 and TRBJ2-7, is DGGITQSPKYLFRKEGQNVTLSCEQNLNHDAMYWYRQDPGQGLRLIYYSQIVNDFQKGDIAEGYSVSREKKESFPLTVTSAQKNPTAFYLCASRTWGGSYEQYFGPGTRLTVT.

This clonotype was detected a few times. CDR3 loop: CASSRPGLAEGGEQFF. The DNA for the CDR3 is TGTGCCAGCAGTCGGCCGGGACTAGCGGAGGGGGGTGAGCAGTTCTTC. The chain combines TRBV6-5 with TRBJ2-1; TRBD2 matches 11 bases. The junction had 12 bases not matched to a gene; V was cut back by 5 bases and J by 9 bases. This CDR3 comprises 16 residues. The germline gives CDR1 MNHEY, CDR2 SVGAGI.